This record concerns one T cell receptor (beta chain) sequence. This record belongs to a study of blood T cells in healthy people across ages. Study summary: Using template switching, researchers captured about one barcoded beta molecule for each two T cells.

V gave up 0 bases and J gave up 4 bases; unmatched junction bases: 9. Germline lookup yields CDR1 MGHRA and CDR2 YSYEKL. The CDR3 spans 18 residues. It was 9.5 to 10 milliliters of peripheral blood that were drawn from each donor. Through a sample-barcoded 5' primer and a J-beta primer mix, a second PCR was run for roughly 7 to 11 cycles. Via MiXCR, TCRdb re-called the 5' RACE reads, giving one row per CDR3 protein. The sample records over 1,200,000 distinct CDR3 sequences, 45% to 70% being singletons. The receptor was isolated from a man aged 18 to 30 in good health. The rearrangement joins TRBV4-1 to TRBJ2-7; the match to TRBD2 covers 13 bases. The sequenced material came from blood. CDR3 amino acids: CASSQDGTSGAPRYEQYF. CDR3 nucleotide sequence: TGCGCCAGCAGCCAAGACGGGACTAGCGGGGCCCCACGTTACGAGCAGTACTTC.